A selection of T cell receptor beta chains follows, all from one sample in a study of blood T cell repertoires in COVID-19. The protocol was immunoSEQ multiplex PCR, while the TCRdb copy is restricted to in-frame clones and leaves out a portion. This repertoire shows 90,000 to 120,000 clones, almost 85% found once; its top ten account for around 4.2%. The sequenced sample was peripheral blood. The receptors were sampled from a human donor in a cohort sampled during active COVID-19. Each CDR3 is given with its conserved first and last residue. D genes are given only for firm matches. The size of a clone is reported for some rows only, either as once, few or many, or as a class for expanded clones.

V	D	size	J	DNA	CDR3
TRBV18	NA	NA	TRBJ1-2	TGTGCCAGCTCACCCGATCAGGGAGGTGGCTACACCTTC	CASSPDQGGGYTF
TRBV19	TRBD2	NA	TRBJ2-3	TGTGCCAGTAGTCCGTCGGGTTTCCAGCGGGATGTTCCAGATACGCAGTATTTT	CASSPSGFQRDVPDTQYF
TRBV7-2	TRBD1	NA	TRBJ1-1	TGTGCCAGCAGCGCGAGACAGGGTGTGGACACTGAAGCTTTCTTT	CASSARQGVDTEAFF
TRBV7-2	TRBD1	few	TRBJ1-1	TGTGCCAGCAGCCTTACCTCGGACAGGGGGAACACTGAAGCTTTCTTT	CASSLTSDRGNTEAFF
TRBV7-2	TRBD1	NA	TRBJ1-6	TGTGCCAGCAGCTTAGCTGGAGGGGGACAGTCACCCCTCCACTTT	CASSLAGGGQSPLHF
TRBV7-2	NA	NA	TRBJ2-6	TGTGCCAGCAGCATCCAGGGGAGCAGCTCTGGGGCCAACGTCCTGACTTTC	CASSIQGSSSGANVLTF
TRBV2	NA	NA	TRBJ1-4	TGTGCCAGCATGAGGCAGGGTACAGGCCAACTGTTTTTT	CASMRQGTGQLFF
TRBV11-2	NA	NA	TRBJ1-1	TGTGCCAGCAGCTCTTCCTCGGGGAGGGTTGAAGCTTTCTTT	CASSSSSGRVEAFF
TRBV5-1	NA	NA	TRBJ2-1	TGCGCCAGCAGCGGGTACTATAGCTCCTACAATGAGCAGTTCTTC	CASSGYYSSYNEQFF
TRBV27	TRBD2	NA	TRBJ2-3	TGTGCCAGCAGTTTATGGGGAGCGGGAGATAGGACAGATACGCAGTATTTT	CASSLWGAGDRTDTQYF
TRBV28	TRBD1	once	TRBJ1-2	TGTGCCAGCAGTTTGGGGACAGGACCTTATGGCTACACCTTC	CASSLGTGPYGYTF
TRBV27	NA	NA	TRBJ2-3	TGTGCCAGCAGTTTCTCAGCGGTCGATACGCAGTATTTT	CASSFSAVDTQYF
TRBV9	NA	NA	TRBJ2-2	TGTGCCAGCAGCGTAGGCACAGGCAACACCGGGGAGCTGTTTTTT	CASSVGTGNTGELFF
TRBV7-2	TRBD2	NA	TRBJ2-1	TGTGCCAGCAGCTTAATGGTTAGGGAGGGGAATGAGCAGTTCTTC	CASSLMVREGNEQFF
TRBV28	NA	few	TRBJ1-3	TGTGCCAGCAGCTACGGGAGCTCTGGAAACACCATATATTTT	CASSYGSSGNTIYF
TRBV5-5	TRBD1	NA	TRBJ1-2	TGTGCCAGCAGCCACCGGACAGGACAATCAAGCTATGGCTACACCTTC	CASSHRTGQSSYGYTF
TRBV5-1	NA	few	TRBJ2-2	TGCGCCAGCAGCCCCACTGGGACAGCGGGCACCGGGGAGCTGTTTTTT	CASSPTGTAGTGELFF
TRBV12-3/TRBV12-4	TRBD1	few	TRBJ1-6	TGTGCCAGCAGTCTGACAGGGGAATCACCCCTCCACTTT	CASSLTGESPLHF
TRBV9	NA	NA	TRBJ2-6	TGTGCCAGCAGTTCAGGGGGGACGCCTGGGGCCAACGTCCTGACTTTC	CASSSGGTPGANVLTF
TRBV18	TRBD2	NA	TRBJ2-1	TGTGCCAGCTCATCCCTACTAGCGGGAACCGCCAATGAGCAGTTCTTC	CASSSLLAGTANEQFF